The following is a T cell receptor beta chain sequence with its context. The data derive from a study of blood T cell repertoires in COVID-19. Across the whole study: From the United States, Italy and Spain came samples of acute and convalescent COVID-19.

The CDR3 extends over 17 amino acids. Germline lookup yields CDR1 LNHNV and CDR2 YYDKDF (reference sequence). J was trimmed by 1 base and V by 3 bases; bases with no gene match: 4. Clones were sequenced by immunoSEQ multiplex PCR, and TCRdb holds only the in-frame ones, with some missing. The sample carries around 80,000 clones, 85% to 90% recorded once. The sequenced material came from peripheral blood. The TCR originated in a woman older than 75 with acute or convalescent COVID-19. The chain is built from TRBV15 and TRBJ2-6; 9 positions match TRBD1. CDR3 region: CATSSGQGYSGANVLTF. In DNA, the CDR3 is TGTGCCACCAGCAGCGGACAGGGGTATTCTGGGGCCAACGTCCTGACTTTC.